These T cell receptor beta chains were read from a single sample in a study of regulatory T cells in long-lasting Graves disease. TCRdb passed the multiplex PCR reads through MiXCR, listing each CDR3 protein once. Of fewer than 550,000 distinct CDR3 sequences in the sample, 15% to 20% were seen once. The same specimen was also included in a second study, on T cells in Graves' hyperthyroidism and ophthalmopathy.

The sample consisted of peripheral blood mononuclear cells (PBMCs), taken at new diagnosis, from a patient treated with antithyroid drugs. The origin of the receptors is a woman aged 35-65 years with Graves disease. CDR3s include the opening cysteine and the closing phenylalanine or tryptophan. The D gene is left open where the match is weak. Not all rows give a size; the values are once, few, many and, for expanded clones, a class.

TRBJ1-6	TRBV6-5	TRBD1	NA	TGTGCCAGCAGTTACGGACAGGGTATATTGTCACCCCTCCACTTT	CASSYGQGILSPLHF
TRBJ1-2	TRBV10-3	NA	NA	TGTGCCGTCTTCCTCCAGACAGCCTCTAACTATGGCTACACCTTC	CAVFLQTASNYGYTF
TRBJ2-1	TRBV12-5	NA	few	TGTGCTAGTGGTTTCCCACCGGGAGTTGAGCAGTTCTTC	CASGFPPGVEQFF
TRBJ2-2	TRBV28	TRBD2	NA	TGTGCCAGCAGACGGACTAGCGGGGGACGCATGGGGGAGCTGTTTTTT	CASRRTSGGRMGELFF
TRBJ1-5	TRBV4-1	NA	few	TGCGCCAGCAGCCTTGCTGGCGGGAGGGGAGAACAGCCCCAGCATTTT	CASSLAGGRGEQPQHF
TRBJ2-5	TRBV19	NA	few	TGTGCCAGTACCCCAGCGGCGGTGTTTGGGGCCCAGTACTTC	CASTPAAVFGAQYF
TRBJ1-6	TRBV13	NA	many	TGTGCCAGCAGCTTTAGGGACGGAAGTTATAATTCACCCCTCCACTTT	CASSFRDGSYNSPLHF
TRBJ2-7	TRBV27	TRBD1	many	TGTGCCAGCAGTTTATCGGGGGACAGGCGCGCCTACGAGCAGTACTTC	CASSLSGDRRAYEQYF
TRBJ1-5	TRBV6-1	NA	many	TGTGCCAGCAGTCCGGGTCAACCAAGACATCAGCCCCAGCATTTT	CASSPGQPRHQPQHF
TRBJ1-6	TRBV6-2/TRBV6-3	NA	NA	TGTGCCAGCAGGATTTATGAACGAACACCGAATTCACCCCTCCACTTT	CASRIYERTPNSPLHF
TRBJ2-1	TRBV20-1	TRBD2	many	TGCAGTGCTAGCCGGGGGGGGCCTGGGGATGAGCAGTTCTTC	CSASRGGPGDEQFF
TRBJ2-3	TRBV12-3/TRBV12-4	TRBD1	NA	TGTGCCAGCAGTTTCCCCGGGACAGCCACAGATACGCAGTATTTT	CASSFPGTATDTQYF
TRBJ2-7	TRBV7-9	TRBD2	many	TGTGCCAGCAGCAAGACTAGCGGGAGCACCTACGAGCAGTACTTC	CASSKTSGSTYEQYF
TRBJ2-1	TRBV27	NA	many	TGTGCCAGCAGTTCCTCGGGTGACAATGAGCAGTTCTTC	CASSSSGDNEQFF
TRBJ2-1	TRBV5-4	NA	many	TGTGCCAGCAGCTTGGGAGAGAGTGAGCAGTTCTTC	CASSLGESEQFF
TRBJ2-1	TRBV3-1	TRBD2	many	TGTGCCAGCAGCCCGACCGGGACTAGCGGTCGGCATGAGCAGTTCTTC	CASSPTGTSGRHEQFF
TRBJ1-6	TRBV2	TRBD1	few	TGTGCCAGCACCTCCCCGGGACAGGGGGTTAATTCACCCCTCCACTTT	CASTSPGQGVNSPLHF
TRBJ2-1	TRBV7-9	NA	NA	TGTGCCAGCAGCCCTCCGGGGGGCCCCCACAATGAGCAGTTCTTC	CASSPPGGPHNEQFF
TRBJ2-5	TRBV6-2/TRBV6-3	NA	NA	TGTGCCGCAAAAGGGGGGGCCATGGAGACCCAGTACTTC	CAAKGGAMETQYF
TRBJ1-3	TRBV6-1	NA	many	TGTGCCAGCTCAGTTACGGCTGGAAACACCATATATTTT	CASSVTAGNTIYF
TRBJ2-2	TRBV5-1	NA	few	TGCGCCAGCAGCCCCGCCGGTGGCGGAGGCCGAGCCGGGGAGCTGTTTTTT	CASSPAGGGGRAGELFF
TRBJ2-7	TRBV4-1	NA	few	TGCGCCAGCAGCCAGGCTCGGACACTCTCCTACGAGCAGTACTTC	CASSQARTLSYEQYF
TRBJ2-1	TRBV3-1	NA	NA	TGTGCCAGCAGCCAAACCGGCGGGTATGGGGTGCATGAGCAGTTCTTC	CASSQTGGYGVHEQFF
TRBJ2-7	TRBV5-1	NA	many	TGCGCCAGCAGCTTCGGGTCAGACGAGCAGTACTTC	CASSFGSDEQYF
TRBJ2-6	TRBV13	NA	few	TGTGCCAGCAGCCCCGGGTCGTCCTCTGGGGCCAACGTCCTGACTTTC	CASSPGSSSGANVLTF
TRBJ2-5	TRBV27	TRBD1	many	TGTGCCAGCAGTAGGACAGGACGAAGTTGGGAGACCCAGTACTTC	CASSRTGRSWETQYF
TRBJ1-4	TRBV2	NA	NA	TGTGCCAGCAGTTTCCTACCCGGGACGGCTAATGAAAAACTGGTTTTT	CASSFLPGTANEKLVF
TRBJ1-4	TRBV4-1	TRBD1	NA	TGCGCCAGCAGCCACGGACAGGGGGCGTTTGGAACTAATGAAAAACTGTTTTTT	CASSHGQGAFGTNEKLFF
TRBJ1-1	TRBV20-1	NA	NA	TGCAGTGCCCAGGAGGGGACACCGAACACTGAAGCTTTCTTT	CSAQEGTPNTEAFF
TRBJ1-2	TRBV4-1	NA	NA	TGCGCCAGCAGGCAAAGGCGGAGGGGCGCCAACTATGGCTACACCTTC	CASRQRRRGANYGYTF
TRBJ1-1	TRBV11-2	NA	many	TGTGCCAGCAGCTTAGTGTGGCAGGGCAGAGAGAACACTGAAGCTTTCTTT	CASSLVWQGRENTEAFF
TRBJ1-4	TRBV12-3/TRBV12-4	NA	many	TGTGCCAGCAGACCAAGAGGGGGAGGAGATGAAAAACTGTTTTTT	CASRPRGGGDEKLFF
TRBJ1-1	TRBV30	NA	many	TGTGCCTGGAGTGTCCGGGGGCGCGGGAACACTGAAGCTTTCTTT	CAWSVRGRGNTEAFF
TRBJ1-5	TRBV12-3/TRBV12-4	NA	many	TGTGCCAGCAGTTTGGACGGGCTCCAGCATTTT	CASSLDGLQHF
TRBJ1-1	TRBV12-3/TRBV12-4	NA	NA	TGTGCCAGCAGTTTACGGGGGGCGGATAGCGAGGATTTCTTT	CASSLRGADSEDFF
TRBJ2-1	TRBV18	NA	NA	TGTGCCAGCCACCTAAACTACCTTACTTACAATGAGCAGTTCTTC	CASHLNYLTYNEQFF
TRBJ2-1	TRBV20-1	TRBD2	many	TGCAGTGCTCCGACTAGCGGGGGGCTCGATGAGCAGTTCTTC	CSAPTSGGLDEQFF
TRBJ2-1	TRBV12-3/TRBV12-4	TRBD2	many	TGTGCCAGCAGTGAGGGACTAGCGGGAGCACTGCCTTACAATGAGCAGTTCTTC	CASSEGLAGALPYNEQFF
TRBJ1-2	TRBV9	NA	NA	TGTGCCAGCAGCGTAGGGCCAGGGAACTATGGCTACACCTTC	CASSVGPGNYGYTF
TRBJ1-2	TRBV5-1	NA	few	TGCGCCAGCAGCCTAAGGACGGCAGCTAACTATGGCTACACCTTC	CASSLRTAANYGYTF
TRBJ1-4	TRBV20-1	TRBD1	NA	TGCAGTGCTCGTCCCGGGACAGGGAAATCTAATGAAAAACTGTTTTTT	CSARPGTGKSNEKLFF
TRBJ2-3	TRBV2	NA	many	TGTGCCAGCAATAGGGGAAGACACGAGGGGGATACGCAGTATTTT	CASNRGRHEGDTQYF
TRBJ1-1	TRBV2	NA	many	TGTGCCAGCAGTGATGGGGGGTTCAACACTGAAGCTTTCTTT	CASSDGGFNTEAFF
TRBJ2-7	TRBV19	NA	NA	TGTGCCAGTAGTGATGCGGCCTACGAGCAGTACTTC	CASSDAAYEQYF
TRBJ1-2	TRBV10-3	NA	many	TGTGCCATTACCGACGGAAACTATGGCTACACCTTC	CAITDGNYGYTF
TRBJ2-5	TRBV20-1	NA	few	TGCAGTGTATCCGTGGGGGGACAAGAGACCCAGTACTTC	CSVSVGGQETQYF
TRBJ2-3	TRBV3-1	TRBD2	many	TGTGCCAGCAGTTCCTTTAGCGGGGGGGTTGCAGATACGCAGTATTTT	CASSSFSGGVADTQYF
TRBJ2-3	TRBV4-2	NA	few	TGTGCCAGCAGCCAAGATCGGGGTGTGGGGCGGGGTAGAGATACGCAGTATTTT	CASSQDRGVGRGRDTQYF
TRBJ2-4	TRBV18	NA	NA	TGTGCCAGCTCACCACCCTTGATTGGGGGCAGGAACATTCAGTACTTC	CASSPPLIGGRNIQYF
TRBJ2-7	TRBV12-3/TRBV12-4	NA	many	TGTGCCAGCAGTTTGGGCAGCCGGGACGAGCAGTACTTC	CASSLGSRDEQYF
TRBJ2-1	TRBV3-1	NA	many	TGTGCCAGCAGTTACACAGGGCGCGAGCAGTTCTTC	CASSYTGREQFF
TRBJ1-1	TRBV2	NA	many	TGTGCCAGCACAAGGGGTAAAACAGAGAACACTGAAGCTTTCTTT	CASTRGKTENTEAFF